This TCR beta chain derives from a study of blood T cell repertoires in COVID-19. The overall study: Acute and convalescent COVID-19 specimens originated in the United States, Italy and Spain.

Assay: immunoSEQ multiplex PCR; the TCRdb copy retains only in-frame clones and omits some. The sample has about 250,000 clones; 81% are singletons. There are 17 residues in the CDR3. Germline V gene data show CDR1 as SGHDN and CDR2 as FVKESK. V lost 0 bases and J lost 5; bases outside the gene matches: 8. The material sequenced was peripheral blood. This clonotype was sampled from a woman older than 75 with acute or convalescent COVID-19. This sequence joins TRBV14 and TRBJ2-1, with 9 bases lining up with TRBD2. The CDR3 region has the DNA TGTGCCAGCAGCCAAGACCGACTAGCGGAGATTAACAATGAGCAGTTCTTC. It codes for CASSQDRLAEINNEQFF.